The entry below describes one T cell receptor beta chain. Its specificity is unknown. This specimen comes from a study of shared clonotypes between healthy human individuals. CDR3 length equals 13 residues. Germline CDR1 reads LNHDA; CDR2 reads SQIVND (reference sequence). V dropped 9 bases and J dropped 2; count of bases not matched to a gene: 4. Measured with immunoSEQ multiplex PCR; TCRdb has only the in-frame clones, and not every one. This sample carries over a million clones, 95% to 99% of them seen once, and the ten largest clones take approximately 0.45%. Findings and caveats of the study: Even with large depth, rarefaction showed that sorted-subset sequencing was incomplete.

None of the donors, who were healthy HIV-negative adults, had recently had acute infections or vaccinations. CD4+ cells yielded CD45RA+ naive and CD45RA-negative memory subsets. The clonotype was recovered from a man younger than 40 in good health. This chain joins TRBV19 and TRBJ1-2, with 9 bases matching TRBD1. The sequencing sample was made of naive CD4+ T cells sorted from blood. Subset: CD45RA+ positively selected. CDR3 bases: TGTGCCAGCCGGACAGGGGCCAACTATGGCTACACCTTC. It is translated as CASRTGANYGYTF.